The sequence of this T cell receptor beta chain was determined in a study of blood T cell repertoires in COVID-19. As for the study in general: Some COVID-19 samples were acute and others convalescent; all came from the United States, Italy and Spain. T cells, B-cell-depleted T cells, or PBMCs supplied cDNA or gDNA.

Assay: immunoSEQ multiplex PCR; the TCRdb copy retains only in-frame clones and omits some. Of 240,000 or so clones listed, roughly 90% are singletons. The CDR3 totals 14 residues. CDR1 and CDR2 (germline): SGHDN, FVKESK. Trimming at V came to 4 bases and at J to 5 bases, leaving 7 bases not matched to a gene. This clone appeared a single time. This TCR was sampled from a woman in her twenties or thirties with acute or convalescent COVID-19. Specimen: peripheral blood. This rearrangement joins TRBV14 to TRBJ1-1, with TRBD1 matching 7 bases. For the CDR3, the DNA is TGTGCCAGCAGCCTCCTGACAGGGAGAACTGAAGCTTTCTTT. It yields the protein CASSLLTGRTEAFF.